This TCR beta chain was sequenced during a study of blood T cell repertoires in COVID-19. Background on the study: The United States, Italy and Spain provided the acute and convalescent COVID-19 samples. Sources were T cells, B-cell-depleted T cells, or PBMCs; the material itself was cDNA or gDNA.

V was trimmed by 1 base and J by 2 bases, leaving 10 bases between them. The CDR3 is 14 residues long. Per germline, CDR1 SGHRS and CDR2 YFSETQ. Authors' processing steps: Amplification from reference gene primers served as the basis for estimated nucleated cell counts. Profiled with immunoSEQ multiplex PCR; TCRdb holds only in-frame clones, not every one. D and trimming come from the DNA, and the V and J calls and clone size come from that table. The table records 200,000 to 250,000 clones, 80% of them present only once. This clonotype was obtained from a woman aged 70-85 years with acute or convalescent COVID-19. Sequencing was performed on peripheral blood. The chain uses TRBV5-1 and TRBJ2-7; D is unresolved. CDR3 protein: CASSLYVSAYEQYF. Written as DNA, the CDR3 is TGCGCCAGCAGCTTGTATGTCTCCGCCTACGAGCAGTACTTC.